The next 14 T cell receptor beta chains were all read from a single sample in a study of tumor-infiltrating lymphocytes in primary liver carcinoma. Starting material of 500 ng total RNA yielded TCR beta cDNA via a constant-region primer. Library construction for TCR beta comprised three nested multiplex PCR rounds performed with slightly modified ARM-PCR. Rounds one and two of PCR, each of about 10 cycles, were primed with TRBV1-TRBV30 forward primers and a C-beta reverse primer. TCRdb passed the multiplex PCR reads through MiXCR, listing each CDR3 protein once. The table has 320,000 or so distinct CDR3 sequences, roughly two thirds seen once. Germline DNA was extracted too, while blood RNA derived from unsorted whole blood. Sequencing was carried out using peripheral blood. Receptors were obtained from a man aged 35 to 55 with primary liver carcinoma and hepatitis B virus infection.

This clonotype was recorded at least ten times. The chain carries TRBV6-1 and TRBJ2-2; D may be TRBD2 (6 bases). Germline V gene data show CDR1 as MNHNS and CDR2 as SASEGT. Trimming removed 6 bases from V and 3 bases from J, with 17 bases in between. The length of the CDR3 is 16 residues. CDR3 protein: CASRWDGGGDTGELFF. The CDR3 DNA follows: TGTGCCAGCAGATGGGACGGAGGAGGGGACACCGGGGAGCTGTTTTTT.

J is TRBJ1-5 and V is TRBV4-1; no clear D gene. V shed 0 bases and J shed 3 bases, with 15 bases lying between them. This CDR3 contains 17 residues. In germline, CDR1 is MGHRA, CDR2 YSYEKL. DNA of the CDR3: TGCGCCAGCAGCCAAGATACCCCCCGGGCCGACAATCAGCCCCAGCATTTT. Translated, it gives CASSQDTPRADNQPQHF.

This clonotype was observed a handful of times. The rearrangement joins TRBV10-2 to TRBJ1-4; possible D gene TRBD1, 5 bases. The V gene's germline CDR1 is WSHSY and CDR2 SAAADI. This CDR3 has 14 residues. The germline V and J ends were trimmed by 6 bases and 8 bases, with 16 bases remaining between them. The CDR3 sequence: CASRGRGESEKLFF. The CDR3 DNA sequence: TGCGCCAGCAGGGGACGGGGGGAGAGCGAAAAACTGTTTTTT.

Notes on this clonotype: Since a much larger clone is just one base distant, this may be a read error. The chain carries TRBV4-2 and TRBJ1-6; the D gene is possibly TRBD1 (6 bases). The germline V gene has CDR1 LGHNA and CDR2 YNFKEQ. This CDR3 has 17 residues. The CDR3 DNA follows: TGTGCCAACAGCAAAGATGCCCTGGACAGATATAATTCACCCCTCCACTTT. Translated, it gives CANSKDALDRYNSPLHF.

In regard to this clonotype: The conserved phenylalanine or tryptophan is not found at the CDR3 terminus, so this likely reflects a read error. The CDR3 loop is CASSRNRQGNTEAFI. The CDR3 DNA reads TGTGCCAGCAGCCGTAATAGACAGGGTAACACTGAAGCTTTCATT. The gene calls are TRBV12-3 or TRBV12-4 and TRBJ1-1; 7 bases line up with TRBD1. The ends lost 6 bases at V and 2 bases at J; junction bases unmatched: 9. The CDR3 runs to 15 residues.

The table lists this clonotype with a few counts. The CDR3 is CSVPGQGQETQYF. The CDR3 nucleotides read TGCAGCGTGCCCGGACAGGGCCAAGAGACCCAGTACTTC. This rearrangement joins TRBV29-1 to TRBJ2-5; 8 bases agree with TRBD1. The V gene's germline CDR1 is SQVTM and CDR2 ANQGSEA. This CDR3 is 13 amino acids long. Trimming took 6 bases from V and 1 from J; bases not matched to a gene: 4.

With regard to this clonotype: A single base separates this from a much larger clone, so it may be a read error. This sequence joins TRBV6-5 and TRBJ1-1; D uncertain. The germline V and J ends were trimmed by 7 bases and 7 bases, with 13 bases remaining between them. Germline values: CDR1 MNHEY, CDR2 SVGAGI. The CDR3 totals 12 residues. The CDR3 protein is CASNSVRHEAFF. The CDR3, as DNA: TGTGCCAGCAATTCAGTCCGCCATGAAGCTTTCTTT.

The chain carries TRBV11-2 and TRBJ1-1, with no clear D. Germline V gene sequence: CDR1 SGHAT, CDR2 FQNNGV. CDR3 length: 12 residues. V lost 6 bases, J lost 10 bases, and 15 bases lay in between. The CDR3 region is CASSLYEAGAFF. Written as DNA, the CDR3 is TGTGCCAGCAGTCTTTATGAAGCTGGAGCTTTCTTT.

With respect to this clonotype: A much larger clone is a single base away; this may be a read error. The V and J genes are TRBV6-2 or TRBV6-3 and TRBJ1-1; D is unclear. From germline, CDR1 is MNHEY and CDR2 SVGEGT. This CDR3 contains 17 residues. The CDR3 DNA is TGTGCCAGCAGTTACCTCAAAGGATCAGGATCGAACACTGAAGCTATCTTT. Translation gives CASSYLKGSGSNTEAIF.

This clonotype was counted a few times. This chain joins TRBV14 and TRBJ2-5; 8 bases line up with TRBD1. Trimming removed 4 bases from V and 4 bases from J; junction bases left unmatched: 2. CDR3 length equals 13 residues. Germline-derived CDR1 and CDR2 are SGHDN and FVKESK. CDR3: CASSRRGPETQYF. DNA of the CDR3: TGTGCCAGCAGCCGCAGGGGGCCAGAGACCCAGTACTTC.

With respect to this clonotype: Its ends do not fully match the called genes, so a read error is possible. The gene calls are TRBV4-3 and TRBJ1-6, with TRBD1 identical over 7 bases. CDR1 is LGHNA and CDR2 is YSLEER in the germline V gene. The CDR3 has 15 amino acids. For the CDR3, the DNA is TGCGCCAGCACCCCGACAGGGACCTATAATTCACTCCTCCACTTC. Encoded protein: CASTPTGTYNSLLHF.

In regard to this clonotype: A clone one base away is much larger, so this may be a read error. V usage is TRBV5-4 and J usage is TRBJ2-2, with TRBD2 identical over 12 bases. The CDR3 consists of 16 residues. Germline values: CDR1 SGHNT, CDR2 YYREEE (reference sequence). The CDR3 here is CASSPRTSGNTGELLF. The CDR3 region has the DNA TGTGCCAGCAGCCCGAGGACTAGCGGGAACACCGGGGAGCTGTTATTT. Full variable domain (remainder filled in from reference TRBV5-4 and TRBJ2-2): ETGVTQSPTHLIKTRGQQVTLRCSSQSGHNTVSWYQQALGQGPQFIFQYYREEENGRGNFPPRFSGLQFPNYSSELNVNALELDDSALYLCASSPRTSGNTGELLFGEGSRLTVL.

This clonotype came up many times. The chain has TRBV4-2 and TRBJ1-2; the D gene is possibly TRBD1 (6 bases). This CDR3 is built from 16 residues. V shed 1 base and J shed 0 bases, with 12 bases lying between them. Germline V gives CDR1 LGHNA, CDR2 YNFKEQ. The CDR3 nucleotides read TGTGCCAGCAGCCAAGGACAGGCCGTCACTAACTATGGCTACACCTTC. Protein: CASSQGQAVTNYGYTF.

This clonotype was recorded once. The rearrangement uses TRBV29-1 and TRBJ2-3, with 7 bases that match TRBD1. The germline CDR1 and CDR2 sequences are SQVTM and ANQGSEA. V gave up 7 bases and J gave up 2 bases; unmatched junction bases: 15. The CDR3 has 16 residues. CDR3 DNA sequence: TGCAGCGGGAAGGCTGCCGGACAGGACTCCACAGATACGCAGTATTTT. Translating it yields CSGKAAGQDSTDTQYF.